The 30 T cell receptor beta chains in this list originate from one sample, sequenced in a study of response to subunit inactivated influenza vaccine. A single record per CDR3 protein comes from TCRdb applying MiXCR to the RT-PCR reads. Here the sample spans approximately 530,000 distinct CDR3 sequences, more than 7% being singletons. Source: PBMCs from blood, taken less than 30 months after vaccination. These receptors were collected from a man aged 50 to 69 who received an inactivated influenza vaccine.

The sample holds a few counts of this clonotype. The rearrangement uses TRBV5-1 and TRBJ1-3, with D uncertain. The CDR3 totals 13 residues. Germline CDR1 SGHRS, CDR2 YFSETQ. Trimming removed 5 bases from V and 0 bases from J, with 6 bases in between. The DNA for the CDR3 is TGCGCCAGCAGGGGTAGCTCTGGAAACACCATATATTTT. Its protein product is CASRGSSGNTIYF.

This clonotype has a handful of counts. The gene calls are TRBV12-3 or TRBV12-4 and TRBJ2-3; D not certain. The ends were cut back, 5 bases at V and 4 bases at J, with 10 bases in the middle. The CDR3 sequence is 13 residues long. In nucleotides, the CDR3 is TGTGCCAGCAGTGGCCTGGGGTCAGATACGCAGTATTTT. It is translated as CASSGLGSDTQYF.

As DNA, the CDR3 is TGCGCCAGCAGCCAAGTTGCAGGGAGGTCTGGGGCCAACGTCCTGACTTTC. This codes for CASSQVAGRSGANVLTF. The rearrangement joins TRBV4-3 to TRBJ2-6; tentatively, D is TRBD2 (6 bases). This CDR3 region has 17 residues. The ends were cut back, 1 base at V and 1 base at J, with 11 bases in the middle. Per germline, CDR1 LGHNA and CDR2 YSLEER.

This clonotype came up a few times. The rearrangement uses TRBV5-1 and TRBJ2-5, with a tentative D call TRBD2 (6 bases). The ends were cut back, 0 bases at V and 0 bases at J, with 9 bases in the middle. Germline V gene data show CDR1 as SGHRS and CDR2 as YFSETQ. This CDR3 spans 15 amino acids. The CDR3 protein is CASSLAPGDQETQYF. The CDR3 coding sequence is TGCGCCAGCAGCTTGGCACCGGGGGACCAAGAGACCCAGTACTTC.

In nucleotides, the CDR3 is TGCGCCAGCAGACCGGGACACCCCTACGAGCAGTACTTC. Translation: CASRPGHPYEQYF. The V and J genes are TRBV23-1 and TRBJ2-7; D possibly corresponds to TRBD1 (6 bases). TRBV23-1 is flagged as an ORF with uncertain function. CDR3 length: 13 residues. V lost 6 bases, J lost 2 bases, and 11 bases lay in between.

The CDR3: CSARVRTGDEQFF. In nucleotides, the CDR3 is TGCAGTGCTAGAGTGCGGACAGGGGATGAGCAGTTCTTC. The chain is built from TRBV20-1 and TRBJ2-1; 9 positions match TRBD1. The ends lost 1 base at V and 8 bases at J; junction bases unmatched: 3. Germline V lookup: CDR1 DFQATT, CDR2 SNEGSKA (reference sequence). The CDR3 runs 13 residues.

This clonotype was detected many times. The chain has TRBV6-5 and TRBJ2-5; 11 nucleotides align to TRBD2. Germline V gene data show CDR1 as MNHEY and CDR2 as SVGAGI. The ends lost 0 bases at V and 4 bases at J; junction bases unmatched: 4. CDR3 length: 16 amino acids. The CDR3 DNA is TGTGCCAGCAGTTACTCGGCTAGCGGGAGGCCAGAGACCCAGTACTTC. Translated, it gives CASSYSASGRPETQYF.

This chain connects TRBV20-1 to TRBJ2-3; perhaps TRBD2 as D (5 bases). V lost 5 bases and J 6 bases, leaving 12 bases between the germline ends. The CDR3 has 12 amino acids. Looked up from germline, CDR1 is DFQATT and CDR2 is SNEGSKA (reference sequence). The DNA of the CDR3 is TGCAGTGCTGCCCTGCGGGTGGATACGCAGTATTTT. This gives the protein CSAALRVDTQYF.

This chain connects TRBV7-2 to TRBJ2-3; 9 bases match TRBD2. Germline V lookup: CDR1 SGHTA, CDR2 FQGNSA. J lost 4 bases, V lost 1 base, and 6 bases had no gene match. This CDR3 is 16 amino acids long. The CDR3 bases are TGTGCCAGCAGCTTAGTGGCGGGACTAGCAGCAGATACGCAGTATTTT. Its protein product is CASSLVAGLAADTQYF.

This clonotype occurred a few times. The chain links TRBV20-1 to TRBJ1-5, with D maybe TRBD1 (5 bases). With 4 bases removed from V and 6 bases from J, the gap between germline ends came to 16 bases. This CDR3 is 14 amino acids long. Looked up from germline, CDR1 is DFQATT and CDR2 is SNEGSKA (reference sequence). CDR3 loop: CSAIDGASSQPQHF. CDR3 in DNA: TGCAGTGCTATTGACGGGGCATCGTCTCAGCCCCAGCATTTT.

J is TRBJ1-1 and V is TRBV29-1, with 8 bases that match TRBD1. The germline V gene has CDR1 SQVTM and CDR2 ANQGSEA. Trimming removed 4 bases from V and 7 bases from J; junction bases left unmatched: 5. CDR3 length: 12 residues. CDR3 sequence reads: CSVAAGGREAFF. For the CDR3, the DNA is TGCAGCGTTGCGGCAGGGGGCCGTGAAGCTTTCTTT.

In this sample, this clonotype turned up many times. This chain uses TRBV9 with TRBJ1-1, with D uncertain. Trimming cost V 2 bases and J 1 base, with 3 bases left between them. The CDR3 covers 12 residues. Germline assignment: CDR1 SGDLS and CDR2 YYNGEE. The CDR3 nucleotides read TGTGCCAGCAGCGTGGAGAACACTGAAGCTTTCTTT. It specifies CASSVENTEAFF.

There are a few counts of this clonotype. The genes are TRBV3-1 and TRBJ2-3, with TRBD2 matching over 9 bases. J was trimmed by 6 bases and V by 1 base; bases with no gene match: 5. The CDR3 contains 15 residues. CDR1 is LGHDT, CDR2 YNNKEL, per germline (reference sequence). In DNA form, the CDR3 reads TGTGCCAGCAGCCAAGGACTAGCGGTGCGGGATACGCAGTATTTT. Translation: CASSQGLAVRDTQYF.

This clonotype was seen only a few times. The gene calls are TRBV7-2 and TRBJ2-2; 7 nucleotides match TRBD1. The CDR3 spans 17 residues. Germline CDR1 reads SGHTA; CDR2 reads FQGNSA. The J segment lost 6 bases and the V segment lost 5 bases, leaving 15 bases of the junction unmatched. Here the CDR3 reads CASSPKVEQGFPGELFF. In DNA, the CDR3 is TGTGCCAGCAGCCCGAAGGTGGAACAGGGGTTTCCCGGGGAGCTGTTTTTT.

This sequence joins TRBV25-1 and TRBJ2-3, with D perhaps given as TRBD1 or TRBD2 (5 bases each). Trimming removed 6 bases from V and 6 bases from J, with 7 bases in between. The CDR3 spans 11 residues. The germline CDR1 and CDR2 sequences are MGHDK and SYGVNS. CDR3 coding DNA: TGTGCCAGCAGAGAGGGGGATACGCAGTATTTT. It encodes CASREGDTQYF.

This clonotype was detected only a few times. The chain is built from TRBV20-1 and TRBJ2-3; the D is unclear. The CDR3 has 16 residues. Germline CDR1 is DFQATT and CDR2 is SNEGSKA (reference sequence). Trimming left V 4 bases short and J 2 bases short, with 19 bases between. CDR3 residues: CSATPPFGFYTDTQYF. In DNA, the CDR3 is TGCAGTGCTACCCCCCCCTTCGGGTTTTACACAGATACGCAGTATTTT.

This clonotype was recorded a few times. The V gene is TRBV12-3 or TRBV12-4, the J gene TRBJ2-3; possibly TRBD2 for D (7 bases). Trimming took 6 bases from V and 2 from J, leaving 15 bases between them. The CDR3 covers 15 residues. The CDR3 loop reads CASSKTGLVTDTQYF. The CDR3 region has the DNA TGTGCCAGCAGCAAGACAGGACTAGTCACAGATACGCAGTATTTT.

This clonotype has more than one count but fewer than ten. The chain carries TRBV4-1 and TRBJ2-3; D is possibly TRBD2 (5 bases). V was clipped by 4 bases and J by 6 bases, with 14 bases between them. There are 14 residues in the CDR3. Germline V gene lookup returns CDR1 MGHRA and CDR2 YSYEKL. CDR3 sequence reads: CASSPDEGRDTQYF. Here the CDR3 DNA reads TGCGCCAGCAGCCCAGATGAGGGTAGGGATACGCAGTATTTT.

This clonotype was seen only a few times. The chain's CDR3 is CSAISREGAYEQYF. As DNA, the CDR3 is TGCAGTGCTATATCGCGGGAGGGCGCCTACGAGCAGTACTTC. The chain is built from TRBV20-1 and TRBJ2-7; 9 positions match TRBD2. V lost 4 bases, J lost 2 bases, and 6 bases stayed unmatched. CDR3 length: 14 residues. CDR1 DFQATT and CDR2 SNEGSKA come from the germline V gene (reference sequence).

This clonotype was observed a few times. The rearrangement links TRBV20-1 to TRBJ1-1; maybe TRBD1 (5 bases). The V gene lost 6 bases and the J gene lost 1 base, with 6 bases spanning the gap. Germline V lookup: CDR1 DFQATT, CDR2 SNEGSKA (reference sequence). The CDR3 length is 11 residues. The CDR3 spells CSAGGNTEAFF. The CDR3 DNA is TGCAGTGCGGGGGGGAACACTGAAGCTTTCTTT.

The chain joins TRBV10-3 to TRBJ2-1, with a tentative D call TRBD1 (6 bases). The CDR3 has 13 amino acids. Trimming took 6 bases from V and 8 from J, leaving 14 bases between them. CDR1 and CDR2 from the germline V gene are ENHRY and SYGVKD. The CDR3 bases are TGTGCCATCAGCTACAGGGTGGGGGATGAGCAGTTCTTC. Its translation is CAISYRVGDEQFF.

This clonotype has a count of ten or more. This sequence joins TRBV12-3 or TRBV12-4 and TRBJ2-3; D is undetermined. This CDR3 region has 13 residues. The germline V and J ends were trimmed by 6 bases and 4 bases, with 11 bases remaining between them. The chain's CDR3 is CASSANPSDTQYF. The CDR3 DNA reads as TGTGCCAGCAGCGCTAACCCCTCAGATACGCAGTATTTT.

This clonotype was counted only a few times. This sequence joins TRBV6-6 and TRBJ1-2; D unclear. In germline, CDR1 is MNHNY, CDR2 SVGAGI (reference sequence). V lost 5 bases and J 7 bases, leaving 8 bases between the germline ends. The CDR3 loop spans 11 amino acids. This CDR3 reads CASSLVSGYTF. The CDR3 nucleotides are TGTGCCAGCAGTCTAGTCAGTGGCTACACCTTC.

The V gene is TRBV7-8, the J gene TRBJ2-7; 9 nucleotides line up with TRBD1. CDR1 SGHVS and CDR2 FQNEAQ come from the germline V gene. The CDR3 is 15 amino acids. V was clipped by 5 bases and J by 3 bases; unmatched bases: 8. In nucleotides, the CDR3 is TGTGCCAGCAGCATTCTGACAGGGGGAGGCTACGAGCAGTACTTC. Translating it yields CASSILTGGGYEQYF. Supplemented by reference TRBV7-8 and TRBJ2-7, the full variable domain reads GAGVSQSPRYKVAKRGQDVALRCDPISGHVSLFWYQQALGQGPEFLTYFQNEAQLDKSGLPSDRFFAERPEGSVSTLKIQRTQQEDSAVYLCASSILTGGGYEQYFGPGTRLTVT.

The V call is TRBV29-1, the J call TRBJ2-1; TRBD2 matches 7 bases. Per the germline V gene, CDR1 is SQVTM and CDR2 is ANQGSEA. The ends lost 4 bases at V and 9 bases at J; junction bases unmatched: 15. CDR3 length: 15 residues. CDR3 in amino acids: CSVGGPSGPAGEQFF. The CDR3 bases are TGCAGCGTTGGAGGACCTAGCGGCCCGGCCGGTGAGCAGTTCTTC.

The genes are TRBV29-1 and TRBJ2-1, with D tentatively TRBD2 (7 bases). This CDR3 contains 13 residues. Germline V lookup: CDR1 SQVTM, CDR2 ANQGSEA. V was shortened by 4 bases and J by 7 bases, with 14 bases between the two germline ends. The CDR3 here is CSVGTGGLNEQFF. The CDR3 nucleotides are TGCAGCGTTGGAACGGGGGGCCTGAATGAGCAGTTCTTC.

This chain connects TRBV18 to TRBJ2-7, with 7 positions matching TRBD1. Losses at the gene ends were 2 bases for V and 1 base for J; bases not matched to a gene: 2. Germline V gives CDR1 KGHSH, CDR2 LQKENI. There are 14 residues in the CDR3. CDR3 DNA sequence: TGTGCCAGCTCACCATCGGACAGGTCCTACGAGCAGTACTTC. Encoded protein: CASSPSDRSYEQYF.

V is TRBV5-4 and J is TRBJ2-3, with 9 bases identical to TRBD1. CDR3 length: 15 residues. CDR1 is SGHNT, CDR2 YYREEE, per germline (reference sequence). V shed 0 bases, J shed 5 bases, and the junction held 4 bases outside the gene matches. The CDR3 region is CASSLGDRERDTQYF. The CDR3 DNA follows: TGTGCCAGCAGCTTGGGGGACAGGGAGAGAGATACGCAGTATTTT.

The J gene is TRBJ1-2, the V gene TRBV9, with 7 bases fitting TRBD1. The V segment lost 2 bases and the J segment 7 bases; nucleotides outside the gene matches: 11. The CDR3 runs 15 residues. The germline V gene has CDR1 SGDLS and CDR2 YYNGEE. The DNA for the CDR3 is TGTGCCAGCAGCGTGTTCGGATCAGGGGGAGGTGGCTACACCTTC. Translated, it gives CASSVFGSGGGGYTF.

The J gene is TRBJ2-7, the V gene TRBV5-1; no clear D gene. V shed 6 bases and J shed 5 bases, with 18 bases lying between them. Germline lookup yields CDR1 SGHRS and CDR2 YFSETQ. This CDR3 region has 14 residues. In DNA, the CDR3 is TGCGCCAGCACGACCCGCGCTGGGGTAGACGAGCAGTACTTC. It yields the protein CASTTRAGVDEQYF.